What follows are 20 T cell receptor beta chains derived from one specimen sequenced in a study of blood T cell repertoires in COVID-19. The repertoire was sequenced with immunoSEQ multiplex PCR; TCRdb's copy has only in-frame clones and lacks some. Seen here are about 74,000 clones, roughly 90% observed once, and the top ten hold roughly 1.5%. Sequencing was performed on peripheral blood. The receptors come from a man aged 50 or older with acute or convalescent COVID-19.

The chain recombines TRBV6-2 or TRBV6-3 with TRBJ2-7; 13 positions match TRBD2. The CDR3 consists of 15 residues. V was clipped by 4 bases and J by 4 bases; unmatched bases: 4. The germline V gene encodes CDR1 MNHEY and CDR2 SVGEGT. CDR3 amino acids: CASSSLAGGPYEQYF. The CDR3 DNA is TGTGCCAGCAGTTCACTAGCGGGAGGGCCTTACGAGCAGTACTTC.

The chain links TRBV19 to TRBJ2-2; TRBD1 aligns across 7 bases. This CDR3 has 15 amino acids. CDR1 is LNHDA and CDR2 is SQIVND in the germline V gene (reference sequence). J gave up 1 base and V 10 bases, and 9 bases lay outside the gene matches. The CDR3, as DNA: TGTGCCACAAAAACAGGGGCCCTGAACACCGGGGAGCTGTTTTTT. Its translation is CATKTGALNTGELFF.

V gene TRBV28 combines with J gene TRBJ2-2; the match to TRBD2 covers 7 bases. The CDR3 totals 14 residues. CDR1 and CDR2 (germline): MDHEN, SYDVKM. J was trimmed by 5 bases and V by 8 bases; bases with no gene match: 8. DNA of the CDR3: TGTGCCAGCCGCCCCCCCGGGGGGACCGGGGAGCTGTTTTTT. Its protein is CASRPPGGTGELFF.

This chain links TRBV6-2 or TRBV6-3 with TRBJ1-6; 7 nucleotides agree with TRBD1. Losses at the gene ends were 4 bases for V and 6 bases for J; bases not matched to a gene: 9. Germline CDR1 and CDR2: MNHEY and SVGEGT. This CDR3 contains 16 residues. The CDR3 region has the DNA TGTGCCAGCAGTTCCCAGGGACAGAGACTTAATTCACCCCTCCACTTT. It is translated as CASSSQGQRLNSPLHF.

In its sample, this clone was seen a few times. This rearrangement joins TRBV9 to TRBJ1-3; 8 positions match TRBD1. This CDR3 comprises 17 residues. Germline V CDR1 and CDR2: SGDLS, YYNGEE. The J segment lost 3 bases and the V segment lost 0 bases, leaving 8 bases of the junction unmatched. The DNA of the CDR3 is TGTGCCAGCAGCGTAGCCCCCCAGGGGGCGTTTGGAAACACCATATATTTT. Its protein product is CASSVAPQGAFGNTIYF.

The chain recombines TRBV7-2 with TRBJ2-2, with 10 bases matching TRBD2. J lost 3 bases, V lost 6 bases, and 1 base had no gene match. The CDR3 covers 14 residues. Germline loops: CDR1 SGHTA, CDR2 FQGNSA. The CDR3 spells CASRGLAYTGELFF. CDR3 DNA sequence: TGTGCCAGCAGGGGACTAGCGTACACCGGGGAGCTGTTTTTT.

This chain uses TRBV2 with TRBJ1-6; weak D call: TRBD1 (5 bases). The CDR3 has 15 residues. CDR1 is SNHLY, CDR2 FYNNEI, per germline. V was clipped by 6 bases and J by 6 bases, with 15 bases between them. The DNA for the CDR3 is TGTGCCAGCAGACTTAGCAGGGTTTCTAATTCACCCCTCCACTTT. Protein: CASRLSRVSNSPLHF. The full variable domain, in which reference TRBV2 and TRBJ1-6 provide the parts outside the CDR3, is EPEVTQTPSHQVTQMGQEVILRCVPISNHLYFYWYRQILGQKVEFLVSFYNNEISEKSEIFDDQFSVERPDGSNFTLKIRSTKLEDSAMYFCASRLSRVSNSPLHFGNGTRLTVT.

The V gene is TRBV5-1, the J gene TRBJ2-7; tentative D call: TRBD2 (5 bases). The length of the CDR3 is 15 residues. CDR1 and CDR2 from the germline V gene are SGHRS and YFSETQ. V shed 5 bases and J shed 2 bases, with 17 bases lying between them. CDR3 DNA: TGCGCCAGCAGGTTAAATGCGGGCCGAACCTACGAGCAGTACGTC. It specifies CASRLNAGRTYEQYV.

The chain links TRBV21-1 to TRBJ1-1; the table's D call, TRBD1, was not checked against the DNA. TRBV21-1 is described as a pseudogene. The CDR3 consists of 14 residues. DNA for the CDR3: TGTGCCAGCAGCAGTCAACAGTTAAACACTGAAGCTTTCTTT. Translating gives CASSSQQLNTEAFF.

The CDR3 region is CASSYDRLNTEAFF. In DNA form, the CDR3 reads TGTGCCAGCAGTTACGACAGATTGAACACTGAAGCTTTCTTT. The rearrangement links TRBV6-2 or TRBV6-3 to TRBJ1-1; D is perhaps TRBD1 (5 bases). The V end was cut by 2 bases, the J end by 0 bases, with 7 bases between. The CDR3 totals 14 residues. In germline, CDR1 is MNHEY, CDR2 SVGEGT.

V is TRBV24-1 and J is TRBJ2-2, with a weak D call TRBD1 (6 bases). Looked up from germline, CDR1 is KGHDR and CDR2 is SFDVKD. CDR3 length: 16 residues. V lost 7 bases and J 0 bases, leaving 14 bases between the germline ends. CDR3 nucleotide sequence: TGTGCCACCAGCCCCACCGGGACAACGAACACCGGGGAGCTGTTTTTT. It codes for CATSPTGTTNTGELFF.

The CDR3 DNA reads as TGTGCCAGCAGTTTCCCAGGGAGGAAAGCTTTCTTT. Its protein is CASSFPGRKAFF. The chain employs TRBV27 and TRBJ1-1, with D possibly being TRBD1 (5 bases). This CDR3 has 12 residues. Trimming removed 3 bases at V and 9 bases at J, with 11 bases between. Germline CDR1 is MNHEY and CDR2 is SMNVEV (reference sequence).

This chain joins TRBV29-1 and TRBJ2-7; TRBD1 might be the D (6 bases). The germline gives CDR1 SQVTM, CDR2 ANQGSEA. V was pared by 4 bases and J by 2 bases, with 12 bases between. There are 13 residues in the CDR3. The CDR3: CSVVPGQTYEQYF. The CDR3 DNA sequence: TGCAGCGTTGTCCCTGGACAGACCTACGAGCAGTACTTC.

The chain is built from TRBV29-1 and TRBJ2-1, with D perhaps TRBD2 (6 bases). Looked up from germline, CDR1 is SQVTM and CDR2 is ANQGSEA. The CDR3 sequence is 14 residues long. With 4 bases removed from V and 6 bases from J, the gap between germline ends came to 16 bases. In nucleotides, the CDR3 is TGCAGCGTTGTAGGTGGAGGGCCCAGCAATGAGCAGTTCTTC. This codes for CSVVGGGPSNEQFF.

The chain combines TRBV27 with TRBJ2-1; 7 bases map to TRBD2. This CDR3 is built from 13 residues. The germline gives CDR1 MNHEY, CDR2 SMNVEV (reference sequence). The V segment lost 5 bases and the J segment 10 bases; nucleotides outside the gene matches: 8. The chain's CDR3 is CASSPYSSGEQFF. CDR3 DNA: TGTGCCAGCAGTCCCTACTCTAGCGGCGAGCAGTTCTTC.

The genes are TRBV5-6 and TRBJ2-7; tentatively, D is TRBD2 (5 bases). The ends were cut back, 2 bases at V and 3 bases at J, with 12 bases in the middle. Germline CDR1 is SGHDT and CDR2 is YYEEEE. The CDR3 totals 14 residues. The CDR3 is CASSLYGEYYEQYF. CDR3 sequence (DNA): TGTGCCAGCAGCTTATATGGGGAGTACTACGAGCAGTACTTC. Complete variable domain (other parts from reference TRBV5-6 and TRBJ2-7): DAGVTQSPTHLIKTRGQQVTLRCSPKSGHDTVSWYQQALGQGPQFIFQYYEEEERQRGNFPDRFSGHQFPNYSSELNVNALLLGDSALYLCASSLYGEYYEQYFGPGTRLTVT.

The chain has TRBV10-2 and TRBJ2-7; 11 bases line up with TRBD2. CDR1 and CDR2 (germline): WSHSY, SAAADI. The trim removed 6 bases at V and 5 bases at J, leaving 3 bases unmatched. The CDR3 is 13 residues long. CDR3 sequence reads: CASRLAGVDEQYF. The DNA for the CDR3 is TGCGCCAGCAGACTAGCGGGAGTTGACGAGCAGTACTTC.

The chain joins TRBV5-6 to TRBJ1-1; D perhaps matches TRBD1 (6 bases). Per germline, CDR1 SGHDT and CDR2 YYEEEE. The V and J ends lost 4 bases and 8 bases respectively, with 12 bases between them. This CDR3 is 12 amino acids long. The CDR3 here is CASSPGVAEAFF. The CDR3 DNA reads as TGTGCCAGCAGCCCAGGGGTCGCCGAAGCTTTCTTT.

V usage is TRBV27 and J usage is TRBJ2-7; 7 bases are shared with TRBD1. Per germline, CDR1 MNHEY and CDR2 SMNVEV (reference sequence). This CDR3 region has 12 residues. The V and J ends lost 6 bases and 6 bases, in that order; junction bases with no gene match: 5. Written as DNA, the CDR3 is TGTGCCAGCAGGGACAGGCATGGCGAGCAGTACTTC. This sequence encodes CASRDRHGEQYF.

J is TRBJ2-1 and V is TRBV7-2, with TRBD2 matching over 11 bases. The CDR3 is made up of 15 amino acids. Germline CDR1 is SGHTA and CDR2 is FQGNSA. Trimming took 1 base from V and 8 from J; bases not matched to a gene: 4. Here the CDR3 reads CASSLVAGGPYEQFF. CDR3 DNA sequence: TGTGCCAGCAGCTTAGTAGCGGGGGGGCCCTATGAGCAGTTCTTC. The variable domain in full, completed from reference TRBV7-2 and TRBJ2-1, reads GAGVSQSPSNKVTEKGKDVELRCDPISGHTALYWYRQSLGQGLEFLIYFQGNSAPDKSGLPSDRFSAERTGGSVSTLTIQRTQQEDSAVYLCASSLVAGGPYEQFFGPGTRLTVL.